Shown below are 6 T cell receptor beta chains from a single sample sequenced in a study of shared clonotypes between healthy human individuals. Measured with immunoSEQ multiplex PCR; TCRdb has only the in-frame clones, and not every one. Of 850,000 to 1,200,000 clones listed, about 74% are singletons. Sequenced: memory CD4+ T cells sorted from blood. Subset given: CD45RA-negative fraction. The receptors were sampled from a man between 18 and 35 years old in good health.

V and J are TRBV7-3 and TRBJ1-2; D not resolved. CDR3 length: 15 residues. Germline V gene sequence: CDR1 SGHTA, CDR2 FQGTGA. Trimming cost V 8 bases and J 2 bases, with 18 bases left between them. The CDR3 sequence is CASETVQIKNYGYTF. CDR3 nucleotide sequence: TGTGCCAGCGAAACCGTACAGATCAAAAACTATGGCTACACCTTC.

Comment on this clone: This CDR3 is also generated by other DNA sequences in the sample. This chain joins TRBV15 and TRBJ2-7; 9 bases match TRBD1. Per germline, CDR1 LNHNV and CDR2 YYDKDF (reference sequence). With 2 bases clipped from V and 4 bases from J, the junction kept 6 bases outside the gene matches. The CDR3 loop spans 15 amino acids. CDR3: CATSRPGTGSYEQYF. In nucleotides, the CDR3 is TGTGCCACCAGCAGACCCGGGACAGGGTCTTACGAGCAGTACTTC.

A note on this clone: Other DNA sequences within the sample encode an identical CDR3. V gene TRBV30 combines with J gene TRBJ2-5; D remains unclear. The CDR3 contains 12 residues. Germline V lookup: CDR1 GTSNPN, CDR2 SVGIG (reference sequence). Between the trimmed V and J ends, which lost 0 bases and 5 bases, there was a span of 7 bases. The CDR3 nucleotides read TGTGCCTGGAGTGTACTGGGCGAGACCCAGTACTTC. This sequence encodes CAWSVLGETQYF.

This clone was found once. V gene TRBV19 combines with J gene TRBJ1-6; 9 nucleotides align to TRBD1. The trim removed 8 bases at V and 6 bases at J, leaving 14 bases unmatched. Looked up from germline, CDR1 is LNHDA and CDR2 is SQIVND (reference sequence). The CDR3 totals 17 residues. The CDR3 bases are TGTGCCAGTCACACTACAGGGGGCTCTTCTCTTAATTCACCCCTCCACTTT. It codes for CASHTTGGSSLNSPLHF.

This chain uses TRBV5-4 with TRBJ1-1, with D uncertain. Between the trimmed V and J ends, which lost 1 base and 3 bases, there was a span of 13 bases. CDR1 and CDR2 from the germline V gene are SGHNT and YYREEE (reference sequence). CDR3 size: 15 residues. CDR3 nucleotides: TGTGCCAGCAGCTTGTTGGACTGGGCGGACACTGAAGCTTTCTTT. Its protein is CASSLLDWADTEAFF.

V and J are TRBV28 and TRBJ1-1; D is perhaps TRBD1 (6 bases). Trimming removed 1 base at V and 7 bases at J, with 10 bases between. CDR3 length: 13 amino acids. The germline gives CDR1 MDHEN, CDR2 SYDVKM. CDR3 sequence reads: CASSLSRGGEAFF. CDR3 DNA: TGTGCCAGCAGTTTATCCAGGGGAGGTGAAGCTTTCTTT.